This paragraph covers one TCR beta chain sequence. The record originates from a study of Ad26.COV2.S vaccination and SARS-CoV-2 variants. TCRdb's table, derived via immunoSEQ multiplex PCR, lists solely in-frame clones and lacks some. The data show 300,000 to 500,000 clones, around nine tenths seen once. The treatment denotes: some 20 received Ad26.COV2.S at low or high dose, single or two shots; roughly 5 received placebo; per-sample allocation not given. All samples were drawn on day 63, counting from the first vaccine or placebo injection. Sequenced here: peripheral blood, sampled in a trial of Ad26.COV2.S vaccine versus placebo. The sequence derives from a person aged 18-60 years who received the Ad26.COV2.S COVID-19 vaccine or a placebo.

CDR3 coding DNA: TGTGCCAGCAGGGGACAGGGAGTTCCAGATACGCAGTATTTT. The encoded protein is CASRGQGVPDTQYF. The chain recombines TRBV2 with TRBJ2-3; 9 nucleotides line up with TRBD1. V was pared by 6 bases and J by 4 bases, with 5 bases of the junction left unmatched. CDR1 and CDR2 (germline): SNHLY, FYNNEI. This CDR3 is built from 14 residues.